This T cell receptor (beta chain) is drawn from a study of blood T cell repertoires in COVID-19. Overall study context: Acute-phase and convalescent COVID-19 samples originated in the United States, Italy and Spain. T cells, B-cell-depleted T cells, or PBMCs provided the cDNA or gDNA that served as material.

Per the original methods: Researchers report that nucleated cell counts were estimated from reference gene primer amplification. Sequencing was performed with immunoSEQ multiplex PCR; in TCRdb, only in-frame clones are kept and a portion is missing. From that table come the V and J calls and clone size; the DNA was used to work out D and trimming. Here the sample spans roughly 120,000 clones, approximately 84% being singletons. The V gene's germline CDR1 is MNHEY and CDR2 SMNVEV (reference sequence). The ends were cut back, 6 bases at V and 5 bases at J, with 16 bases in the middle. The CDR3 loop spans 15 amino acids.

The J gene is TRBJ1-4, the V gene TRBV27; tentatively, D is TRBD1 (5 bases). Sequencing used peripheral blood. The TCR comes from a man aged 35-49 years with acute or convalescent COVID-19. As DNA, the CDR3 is TGTGCCAGCAGGCCCTACAGCGCAGGGAATGAAAAACTGTTTTTT. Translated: CASRPYSAGNEKLFF.